The rows below give T cell receptor beta chains drawn from one sample of a study of T cells in Graves' hyperthyroidism and ophthalmopathy. From the multiplex PCR reads, TCRdb called clonotypes with MiXCR, one entry per CDR3 protein. The sample lists about 280,000 distinct CDR3 sequences; less than 30% were seen once. The specimen was blood. These receptors originate from a man aged 35-49 years with Graves' hyperthyroidism that later progressed to Graves' ophthalmopathy. Each CDR3 is given with its conserved first and last residue. A D gene is named only where the DNA matches it firmly. For some rows the clone size is stated as once, few or many, or as a class when expanded; others skip it.

V	size	D	J	DNA	CDR3
TRBV10-3	NA	TRBD1	TRBJ1-2	TGTGCCATCGGGGCCTCCGGGACAGGGGGCCGCCGCGCCTATGGCTACACCTTC	CAIGASGTGGRRAYGYTF
TRBV15	many	NA	TRBJ1-5	TGTGCCACCAGCAGAGCCCTCACGACAAATCAGCCCCAGCATTTT	CATSRALTTNQPQHF
TRBV30	NA	TRBD1	TRBJ2-4	TGTGCCTGGGATGCAACAGGGGGCTCCCCCAACATTCAGTACTTC	CAWDATGGSPNIQYF
TRBV27	many	TRBD1	TRBJ2-7	TGTGCCAGCAGTTATTCGTTGGGACAGGACTACGAGCAGTACTTC	CASSYSLGQDYEQYF
TRBV3-1	NA	NA	TRBJ2-2	TGTGCCAGCAGCCCACGGCAGGGTTCCGGGGAGCTGTTTTTT	CASSPRQGSGELFF
TRBV14	NA	TRBD1	TRBJ1-1	TGTGCCAGCAGCCAAGATCGTGGACAGGGTGGAGCTTTCTTT	CASSQDRGQGGAFF
TRBV6-2/TRBV6-3	few	NA	TRBJ2-2	TGTGCCAGCAGTTACTCTAGGAGGATGACAGCCGGGGAGCTGTTTTTT	CASSYSRRMTAGELFF
TRBV6-5	few	NA	TRBJ2-7	TGTGCCAGCAGTTCCCGGGGGCAGCACTACGAGCAGTACTTC	CASSSRGQHYEQYF
TRBV11-3	many	NA	TRBJ2-7	TGTGCCAGCAGCTTAGTGGTCCGTCGGGCGACCCCCGAGCAGTACTTC	CASSLVVRRATPEQYF
TRBV2	many	NA	TRBJ2-2	TGTGCCAGCATAGGTAGCGAGCGAACCGGGGAGCTGTTTTTT	CASIGSERTGELFF
TRBV6-1	NA	TRBD1	TRBJ2-7	TGTGCCAGCAGTGAAGCGTGGCGGACAGGGTCCTCAGAGCAGTACTTC	CASSEAWRTGSSEQYF
TRBV7-9	many	TRBD2	TRBJ2-7	TGTGCCAGCAGCGCAAGCGGGAGATTTGCCCACGAGCAGTACTTC	CASSASGRFAHEQYF
TRBV6-5	NA	NA	TRBJ2-7	TGTGCCAGCAGTTCCGCCGGGGACTCCTACGAGCAGTACTTC	CASSSAGDSYEQYF
TRBV6-1	many	NA	TRBJ1-6	TGTGCCAGCAACGGCAGGAGAAATTCACCCCTCCACTTT	CASNGRRNSPLHF
TRBV28	many	TRBD1	TRBJ2-7	TGTGCCAGCACCACGGGACAGGGGGTTTCCTACGAGCAGTACTTC	CASTTGQGVSYEQYF
TRBV13	NA	NA	TRBJ2-5	TGTGCCAGCAGCTACGGCAGGGCTGAGACCCAGTACTTC	CASSYGRAETQYF
TRBV6-2/TRBV6-3	NA	NA	TRBJ1-1	TGTGCCAGCAGGGACCGGGGCACTGAAGCTTTCTTT	CASRDRGTEAFF
TRBV6-5	many	TRBD1	TRBJ1-1	TGTGCCAGCAGTTACTTGACAGGGGTAACGAACACTGAAGCTTTCTTT	CASSYLTGVTNTEAFF
TRBV29-1	many	NA	TRBJ2-7	TGCAGTCATCTCGACAATACCTACGAGCAGTACTTC	CSHLDNTYEQYF
TRBV6-1	NA	NA	TRBJ1-1	TGTGCCAGCAGCCCCAATGGCGGGCCATTACGGGACACTGAAGCTTTCTTT	CASSPNGGPLRDTEAFF
TRBV4-1	many	TRBD2	TRBJ2-7	TGCGCCAGCAGCCAAAACGGACTAGCGGGAGTCGTAGTAAGCTACGAGCAGTACTTC	CASSQNGLAGVVVSYEQYF
TRBV19	many	NA	TRBJ1-5	TGTGCCAGTAGCCCCGGGGCAGGGTTGGGGCAGCCCCAGCATTTT	CASSPGAGLGQPQHF
TRBV12-5	many	NA	TRBJ2-2	TGTGCTAGTGGATGGACCAGCGGGTATGACACCGGGGAGCTGTTTTTT	CASGWTSGYDTGELFF
TRBV19	many	TRBD2	TRBJ2-2	TGTGCCAGTAGTATAGATGTGTTGCGGCTAGCGGGCGGGGAGCTGTTTTTT	CASSIDVLRLAGGELFF
TRBV3-1	many	NA	TRBJ2-2	TGTGCCAGCAGCCAAGCTACAGGGTTGGGCGGGGAGCTGTTTTTT	CASSQATGLGGELFF
TRBV27	many	NA	TRBJ1-5	TGTGCCAGCAGGGCAAGGAGCGGTCAGCCCCAGCATTTT	CASRARSGQPQHF
TRBV4-2	many	TRBD2	TRBJ2-7	TGTGCCTCCCCACCGCGGCCCCCCCGGGACTATTCCCGCGAGCAGTACTTC	CASPPRPPRDYSREQYF
TRBV7-6	many	NA	TRBJ2-7	TGTGCCAGCAGCTCCACGGACGGCTACGAGCAGTACTTC	CASSSTDGYEQYF
TRBV6-1	once	NA	TRBJ2-5	TGTGCCAGCAGGGCCGGGCGGGTTGCTACAGAGACCCAGTACTTC	CASRAGRVATETQYF
TRBV6-5	NA	NA	TRBJ2-5	TGTGCCAGCAGTTACAAGGAGGTTGGGGCCCAGTACTTC	CASSYKEVGAQYF
TRBV10-1	many	TRBD1	TRBJ2-1	TGCGCCAGCAGTGAGTGGACAGGGGGCAATGAGCAGTTCTTC	CASSEWTGGNEQFF
TRBV28	NA	TRBD1	TRBJ1-1	TGTGCCAGCAGTTTAACCCTGGGACAGGCGAACACTGAAGCTTTCTTT	CASSLTLGQANTEAFF
TRBV7-2	NA	TRBD1	TRBJ2-7	TGTGCCAGCAGCTTAGCGGGACAGGGTTTCTCCTACGAGCAGTACTTC	CASSLAGQGFSYEQYF
TRBV20-1	many	TRBD2	TRBJ2-7	TGCAGTGCTAGAGACCCCTTAGCGGGAGCTCCCTACGAGCAGTACTTC	CSARDPLAGAPYEQYF
TRBV6-1	NA	TRBD2	TRBJ2-1	TGTGCCAGCAGAAGACGGACTAGCGACAATGAGCAGTTCTTC	CASRRRTSDNEQFF
TRBV5-1	NA	NA	TRBJ1-2	TGCGCCAGCAGCAAGGAGACCTATGGCTACACCTTC	CASSKETYGYTF
TRBV5-1	many	NA	TRBJ2-7	TGCGCCAGCAGCTTGGCGGGCGCCCCACTAGCCTACGAGCAGTACTTC	CASSLAGAPLAYEQYF
TRBV7-3	few	NA	TRBJ1-1	TGTGCCAGCAGTGTCAGCTCATGGAGCACTGAAGCTTTCTTT	CASSVSSWSTEAFF
TRBV19	many	NA	TRBJ2-7	TGTGCCAGTAGTATAGTGGCCGGATCCTACGAGCAGTACTTC	CASSIVAGSYEQYF
TRBV19	many	NA	TRBJ1-3	TGTGCCAGCGGGACTCTCCGAAACACCATATATTTT	CASGTLRNTIYF
TRBV25-1	many	TRBD1	TRBJ1-2	TGTGCCAGCACGAAGACAGGGAGGAACTATGGCTACACCTTC	CASTKTGRNYGYTF